What follows are 31 T cell receptor beta chains derived from one specimen sequenced in a study of T cell responses to AZD1222 COVID-19 vaccine (dated by TCRdb to the early 2020s). The library was made by the immunoSEQ multiplex PCR assay. TCRdb stores this immuneACCESS table with in-frame sequences only. Part of the clones is absent; in the studies checked, under half of the shortfall reflects unresolved V genes, and no reason is known for the rest. The sample table contains under 150,000 clones; only one count was recorded for roughly nine tenths of them. The top ten clones comprise 1.5% to 2% of the sample. Explained via the paper, the time point label denotes: about 28 days (+/-7) after the second vaccine dose. The material was peripheral blood, obtained 28 days after the second AZD1222 dose. The receptors shown here come from an adult who received the AZD1222 COVID-19 vaccine.

This chain links TRBV6-4 with TRBJ1-6, with a tentative D call TRBD1 (6 bases). Looked up from germline, CDR1 is MRHNA and CDR2 is SNTAGT. The CDR3 totals 16 residues. V shed 0 bases and J shed 3 bases, with 9 bases lying between them. In DNA, the CDR3 is TGTGCCAGCAGTGACTCGACCAGGGGCTATAATTCACCCCTCCACTTT. Its translation is CASSDSTRGYNSPLHF.

The chain carries TRBV6-5 and TRBJ1-2; 10 nucleotides align to TRBD1. V was pared by 10 bases and J by 4 bases, with 12 bases of the junction left unmatched. The germline gives CDR1 MNHEY, CDR2 SVGAGI. CDR3 length: 15 residues. The CDR3 loop reads CANRLGQGDSYGYTF. CDR3 DNA: TGTGCCAACAGGTTAGGACAGGGGGATAGCTATGGCTACACCTTC.

The rearrangement uses TRBV6-5 and TRBJ1-1; D is ambiguous. From germline, CDR1 is MNHEY and CDR2 SVGAGI. The ends were cut back, 6 bases at V and 10 bases at J, with 21 bases in the middle. The CDR3 loop spans 14 amino acids. The CDR3 DNA is TGTGCCAGCAGGGGGAACCGGGCCCCCGGTGGAGCTTTCTTT. It encodes CASRGNRAPGGAFF.

The chain joins TRBV7-2 to TRBJ2-7; D is unclear. CDR3 size: 10 residues. Germline CDR1 SGHTA, CDR2 FQGNSA. Trimming cost V 8 bases and J 2 bases, with 4 bases left between them. CDR3 DNA sequence: TGTGCCAGCGGAACCTACGAGCAGTACTTC. Its translation is CASGTYEQYF.

This rearrangement joins TRBV6-5 to TRBJ2-7; no clear D gene. Trimming removed 6 bases at V and 4 bases at J, with 13 bases between. The CDR3 length is 13 residues. Germline loops: CDR1 MNHEY, CDR2 SVGAGI. CDR3 sequence reads: CASRGGQKYEQYF. The CDR3 DNA follows: TGTGCCAGCAGGGGTGGGCAGAAGTACGAGCAGTACTTC.

The chain uses TRBV19 and TRBJ2-3; 8 bases match TRBD2. From germline, CDR1 is LNHDA and CDR2 SQIVND (reference sequence). After removal of 1 base from V and 6 bases from J, the junction contained 12 bases not matched to a gene. The length of the CDR3 is 17 residues. The chain's CDR3 is CASSIGPTSDRTDTQYF. The CDR3 DNA is TGTGCCAGTAGTATAGGTCCGACTAGCGACAGAACGGATACGCAGTATTTT.

V gene TRBV9 combines with J gene TRBJ2-1, with D tentatively TRBD2 (6 bases). The CDR3 has 13 residues. Trimming took off 0 bases at V and 12 bases at J, with 13 bases between the two ends. Germline CDR1 and CDR2: SGDLS and YYNGEE. CDR3 in DNA: TGTGCCAGCAGCGTAGGGGGGGACTTCCTGCAGTTCTTC. Its protein product is CASSVGGDFLQFF.

This clone has only one observation. The rearrangement links TRBV5-1 to TRBJ1-1; 9 nucleotides match TRBD1. The CDR3 consists of 16 residues. V was clipped by 4 bases and J by 3 bases; unmatched bases: 10. Germline-derived CDR1 and CDR2 are SGHRS and YFSETQ. CDR3 amino acids: CASSVPGQGLDTEAFF. In nucleotides, the CDR3 is TGCGCCAGCAGCGTCCCGGGACAGGGTCTGGACACTGAAGCTTTCTTT.

The chain links TRBV2 to TRBJ1-6; weak D call: TRBD1 (5 bases). V lost 7 bases and J 0 bases, leaving 13 bases between the germline ends. Per germline, CDR1 SNHLY and CDR2 FYNNEI. The CDR3 length is 16 residues. Here the CDR3 reads CASNPLQGSYNSPLHF. The DNA of the CDR3 is TGTGCCAGCAATCCGCTCCAGGGCTCCTATAATTCACCCCTCCACTTT.

The chain carries TRBV30 and TRBJ2-3, with D tentatively TRBD1 (6 bases). The CDR3 extends over 14 amino acids. The germline V gene encodes CDR1 GTSNPN and CDR2 SVGIG (reference sequence). V was clipped by 1 base and J by 3 bases, with 11 bases between them. The CDR3 DNA is TGTGCCTGGAGTGCCCCGAGGGGGACAGATACGCAGTATTTT. Translated, it gives CAWSAPRGTDTQYF.

Concerning this clone itself: Within the sample, other DNA sequences also encode this same CDR3. CDR3: CASSMGGNTEAFF. CDR3 coding DNA: TGTGCCAGTAGTATGGGCGGCAACACTGAAGCTTTCTTT. The gene calls are TRBV19 and TRBJ1-1; no reliable D call. The CDR3 spans 13 residues. V was clipped by 3 bases and J by 2 bases, with 7 bases between them. Germline V CDR1 and CDR2: LNHDA, SQIVND (reference sequence).

V and J are TRBV5-5 and TRBJ1-1, with D tentatively TRBD1 (6 bases). Trimming stripped 4 bases from V and 1 base from J, with 8 bases between. Germline CDR1 and CDR2: SGHKS and YYEKEE (reference sequence). The CDR3 totals 13 residues. CDR3 nucleotide sequence: TGTGCCAGCAGCATGACAGGGAACACTGAAGCTTTCTTT. This gives the protein CASSMTGNTEAFF.

The CDR3 bases are TGTGCCAGCAGCTTAGGGGACAGGGGGACGAGAGAGACCCAGTACTTC. Translation: CASSLGDRGTRETQYF. The chain is built from TRBV7-9 and TRBJ2-5, with 11 bases identical to TRBD1. Germline V lookup: CDR1 SEHNR, CDR2 FQNEAQ (reference sequence). After removal of 1 base from V and 4 bases from J, the junction contained 5 bases not matched to a gene. The CDR3 runs 16 residues.

In its sample, this clone was seen a few times. The chain joins TRBV3-1 (or the pseudogene TRBV3-2) to TRBJ2-5, with 7 bases aligning to TRBD1. The CDR3 totals 15 residues. Germline assignment: CDR1 LGHDT and CDR2 YNNKEL (reference sequence). Trimming cost V 5 bases and J 5 bases; bases outside gene matches: 11. In nucleotides, the CDR3 is TGTGCCAGCAGCACCCGACAGGGAGCGAGTGAGACCCAGTACTTC. Residues: CASSTRQGASETQYF.

The V and J genes are TRBV6-5 and TRBJ2-1, with 7 bases lining up with TRBD2. V dropped 6 bases and J dropped 13; count of bases not matched to a gene: 15. This CDR3 is built from 14 residues. CDR1 is MNHEY and CDR2 is SVGAGI in the germline V gene. The CDR3 sequence: CASRTSGGNRSQFF. In DNA form, the CDR3 reads TGTGCCAGCAGAACATCGGGGGGAAATAGAAGCCAGTTCTTC.

The chain carries TRBV13 and TRBJ1-1; perhaps TRBD1 as D (6 bases). This CDR3 contains 14 residues. V lost 0 bases and J lost 2, with 7 bases in between. In germline, CDR1 is PRHDT, CDR2 FYEKMQ (reference sequence). This chain's CDR3 is CASSLGDRNTEAFF. The DNA of the CDR3 is TGTGCCAGCAGCTTAGGGGACAGAAACACTGAAGCTTTCTTT.

The chain is built from TRBV7-3 and TRBJ2-2; the match to TRBD1 covers 7 bases. Germline loops: CDR1 SGHTA, CDR2 FQGTGA. Losses at the gene ends were 4 bases for V and 3 bases for J; bases not matched to a gene: 5. The CDR3 is made up of 15 amino acids. Here the CDR3 reads CASSSDRTHTGELFF. CDR3 coding DNA: TGTGCCAGCAGCTCGGACAGGACACACACCGGGGAGCTGTTTTTT. Using reference TRBV7-3 and TRBJ2-2 for the parts outside the CDR3, the full variable domain is GAGVSQTPSNKVTEKGKYVELRCDPISGHTALYWYRQSLGQGPEFLIYFQGTGAADDSGLPNDRFFAVRPEGSVSTLKIQRTERGDSAVYLCASSSDRTHTGELFFGEGSRLTVL.

The V and J genes are TRBV2 and TRBJ1-1, with D hard to call. The CDR3 extends over 14 amino acids. The V gene's germline CDR1 is SNHLY and CDR2 FYNNEI. V lost 5 bases and J 0 bases, leaving 10 bases between the germline ends. The CDR3 loop is CASSQRVLNTEAFF. The CDR3 coding sequence is TGTGCCAGCAGTCAGAGAGTCTTGAACACTGAAGCTTTCTTT.

The chain links TRBV5-1 to TRBJ2-7, with D possibly being TRBD1 (5 bases). Trimming shortened V by 7 bases and J by 3 bases, and 20 bases separated the two germline ends. The CDR3 runs 15 residues. Germline CDR1 is SGHRS and CDR2 is YFSETQ. CDR3 in amino acids: CASARQPGQGYEQYF. The CDR3 region has the DNA TGCGCCAGCGCTCGACAACCTGGGCAGGGCTACGAGCAGTACTTC.

This chain uses TRBV28 with TRBJ2-1; the match to TRBD1 covers 7 bases. The CDR3 loop spans 16 amino acids. From germline, CDR1 is MDHEN and CDR2 SYDVKM. V lost 5 bases, J lost 2 bases, and 9 bases stayed unmatched. Written as DNA, the CDR3 is TGTGCCAGCAGTCCTCAGACAGGGTTAACCTACAATGAGCAGTTCTTC. This codes for CASSPQTGLTYNEQFF.

The rearrangement links TRBV5-1 to TRBJ2-1; 7 bases are a match to TRBD1. Germline lookup yields CDR1 SGHRS and CDR2 YFSETQ. V shed 4 bases, J shed 7 bases, and the junction held 14 bases outside the gene matches. The CDR3 is made up of 16 amino acids. The CDR3 coding sequence is TGCGCCAGCAGCAAAGGACAGGACCAACGGGTAAATGAGCAGTTCTTC. Translated: CASSKGQDQRVNEQFF.

The J gene is TRBJ1-3, the V gene TRBV5-1; TRBD1 aligns across 10 bases. The V gene's germline CDR1 is SGHRS and CDR2 YFSETQ. With 4 bases clipped from V and 4 bases from J, the junction kept 20 bases outside the gene matches. CDR3 length: 20 amino acids. The CDR3 sequence is CASSPRTLTGQGHAGNTIYF. The CDR3 DNA follows: TGCGCCAGCAGCCCCAGAACCTTAACGGGACAGGGGCATGCAGGAAACACCATATATTTT.

V usage is TRBV6-2 or TRBV6-3 and J usage is TRBJ1-2; D unresolved. Trimming removed 4 bases from V and 8 bases from J, with 14 bases in between. The CDR3 spans 13 residues. In germline, CDR1 is MNHEY, CDR2 SVGEGT. The CDR3 DNA sequence: TGTGCCAGCAGTTCCTCAGGCGTCCTGGGCTACACCTTC. It codes for CASSSSGVLGYTF.

The chain carries TRBV7-2 and TRBJ1-4; D gene uncertain. The CDR3 is 14 residues long. V lost 2 bases, J lost 11 bases, and 15 bases lay in between. Germline-derived CDR1 and CDR2 are SGHTA and FQGNSA. The CDR3 bases are TGTGCCAGCAGCTTATTACGGGCAGGAGGGAAACTGTTTTTT. Its protein product is CASSLLRAGGKLFF.

The chain combines TRBV7-8 with TRBJ2-7, with D possibly TRBD1 on 7 matching bases. CDR1 and CDR2 (germline): SGHVS, FQNEAQ. The V end lost 1 base, the J end lost 5 bases, and 15 bases lay between the germline ends. The CDR3 totals 15 residues. The CDR3 DNA is TGTGCCAGCAGCTTAGGACAGGGAGGAAGCCACGAGCAGTACTTC. It specifies CASSLGQGGSHEQYF.

The rearrangement links TRBV3-1 (or the pseudogene TRBV3-2) to TRBJ1-3; D unclear. Germline CDR1 reads LGHDT; CDR2 reads YNNKEL (reference sequence). This CDR3 comprises 17 residues. V gave up 0 bases and J gave up 0 bases, with 12 bases separating them. The CDR3 DNA is TGTGCCAGCAGCCAAGAAATCGCTTCGGACTCTGGAAACACCATATATTTT. Residues: CASSQEIASDSGNTIYF.

The genes are TRBV7-9 and TRBJ1-2; 7 bases map to TRBD1. CDR1 and CDR2 (germline): SEHNR, FQNEAQ (reference sequence). Unmatched junction bases numbered 6, after V lost 5 bases and J lost 3 bases. The length of the CDR3 is 14 residues. The CDR3 loop reads CASSPGTAYYGYTF. CDR3 bases: TGTGCCAGCAGCCCCGGGACAGCATACTATGGCTACACCTTC.

Regarding this clone: Sequence at one end of the junction differs from germline and may be a read error. The chain recombines TRBV7-9 with TRBJ2-4, with D possibly being TRBD2 (5 bases). This CDR3 spans 13 amino acids. CDR1 and CDR2 from the germline V gene are SEHNR and FQNEAQ (reference sequence). CDR3 coding DNA: TGTGCCAGCAGCTCCGATACCCAGGACGGGAAACCCTTC. Protein product: CASSSDTQDGKPF.

The V gene is TRBV4-2, the J gene TRBJ2-3, with TRBD2 matching over 11 bases. V was clipped by 5 bases and J by 2 bases; unmatched bases: 9. Looked up from germline, CDR1 is LGHNA and CDR2 is YNFKEQ. This CDR3 contains 17 residues. CDR3 protein: CASSWLAGGPSTDTQYF. In DNA form, the CDR3 reads TGTGCCAGCAGCTGGTTAGCGGGGGGGCCCTCCACAGATACGCAGTATTTT.

This chain uses TRBV7-2 with TRBJ2-5; D may be TRBD1 (5 bases). The CDR3 loop spans 17 amino acids. The germline gives CDR1 SGHTA, CDR2 FQGNSA. The V end was cut by 1 base, the J end by 1 base, with 16 bases between. CDR3 sequence: CASSLVGARAAQETQYF. CDR3 coding DNA: TGTGCCAGCAGCTTAGTTGGGGCCCGGGCAGCCCAAGAGACCCAGTACTTC.

The rearrangement joins TRBV7-8 to TRBJ1-1, with 9 bases fitting TRBD1. The V gene end was trimmed by 5 bases and the J gene end by 5 bases; junction bases not matched to a gene: 3. CDR1 is SGHVS, CDR2 FQNEAQ, per germline. The CDR3 length is 13 residues. The CDR3 is CASSQDRGTEAFF. Here the CDR3 DNA reads TGTGCCAGCAGCCAGGACAGGGGAACTGAAGCTTTCTTT.